This TCR beta chain was observed in a study of T cell clones after liver transplantation. About the research overall: A pre-transplant mixed lymphocyte reaction with TCRbeta sequencing defined graft-donor-reactive clones followed in post-transplant blood. Tolerant meant at least one year fully off immunosuppression without liver enzymes above twice normal. Study results and limitations: Conclusions were preliminary, with small, heterogeneous patient groups.

This clone was detected only once. The antigen remains undetermined. Clones were read by immunoSEQ multiplex PCR, and TCRdb kept only the in-frame ones, dropping some. The sample includes roughly 97,000 clones, around 86% seen only once; the top ten take roughly 0.9%. Trimming pared 5 bases from V and 10 bases from J, leaving 15 bases between. CDR1 and CDR2 (germline): PRHDT, FYEKMQ (reference sequence). There are 14 residues in the CDR3. The source was CD4+ T cells from blood, collected before liver transplant. The TCR comes from a human donor who received a liver transplant. The rearrangement links TRBV13 to TRBJ1-6, with D perhaps TRBD1 (5 bases). CDR3 in amino acids: CASSLIGRDSPLHF. CDR3 DNA sequence: TGTGCCAGCAGCCTAATCGGGAGGGACTCACCCCTCCACTTT.